Reported below is one T cell receptor (beta chain). What it binds is not known. These data belong to a study of OX40 agonist ivuxolimab in advanced cancers. Points from the study as a whole: Expansion of clones was among the lowest in partial responders at 0.1-3.0 mg/kg.

CDR3 length equals 14 residues. Germline assignment: CDR1 MNHEY and CDR2 SMNVEV (reference sequence). V trimming: 6 bases; J trimming: 2 bases; junction bases outside the gene matches: 6. Produced via immunoSEQ multiplex PCR; TCRdb's table is partial and in-frame only. The table lists some 30,000 clones, 84% of them singletons. V is TRBV27 and J is TRBJ2-5; 7 bases map to TRBD2. Sequencing was performed on CD4+ or CD8+ T cells sorted from blood, taken in a trial of the OX40 agonist ivuxolimab. This receptor was taken from an adult with an advanced solid tumor such as melanoma, head and neck, liver or kidney cancer. CDR3 sequence: CASSTGTTQETQYF. In DNA, the CDR3 is TGTGCCAGCAGCACCGGGACTACACAAGAGACCCAGTACTTC.